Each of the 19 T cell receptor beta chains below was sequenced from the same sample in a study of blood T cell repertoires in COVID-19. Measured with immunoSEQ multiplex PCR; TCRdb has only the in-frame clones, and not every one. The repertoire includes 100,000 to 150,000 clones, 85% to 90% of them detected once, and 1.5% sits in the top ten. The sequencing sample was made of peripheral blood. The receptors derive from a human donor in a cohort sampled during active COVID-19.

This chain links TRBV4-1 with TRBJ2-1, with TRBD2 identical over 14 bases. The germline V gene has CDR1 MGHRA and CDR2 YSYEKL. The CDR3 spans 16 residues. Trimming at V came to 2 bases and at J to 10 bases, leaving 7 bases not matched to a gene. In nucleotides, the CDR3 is TGCGCCAGCAGCCAAAAACGGACTAGCGGGGGGAACGAGCAGTTCTTC. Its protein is CASSQKRTSGGNEQFF.

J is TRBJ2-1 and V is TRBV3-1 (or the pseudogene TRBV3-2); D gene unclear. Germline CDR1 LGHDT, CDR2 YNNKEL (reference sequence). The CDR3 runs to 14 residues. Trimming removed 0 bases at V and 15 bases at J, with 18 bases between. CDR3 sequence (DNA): TGTGCCAGCAGCCAAGAGGGTAGCCCCCTCGATGGGTTCTTC. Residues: CASSQEGSPLDGFF.

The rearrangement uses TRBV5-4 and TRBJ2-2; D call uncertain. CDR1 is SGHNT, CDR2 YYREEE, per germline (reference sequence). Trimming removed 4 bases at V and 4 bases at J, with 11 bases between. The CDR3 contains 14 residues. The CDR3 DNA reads TGTGCCAGCAGCCCCCCCCCGGGCACCGGGGAGCTGTTTTTT. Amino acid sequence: CASSPPPGTGELFF.

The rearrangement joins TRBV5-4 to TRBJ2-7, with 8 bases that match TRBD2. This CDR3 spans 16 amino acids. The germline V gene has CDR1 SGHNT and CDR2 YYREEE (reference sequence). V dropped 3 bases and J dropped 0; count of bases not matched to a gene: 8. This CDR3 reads CASSSAISGSSYEQYF. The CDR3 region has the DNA TGTGCCAGCAGCTCGGCGATAAGCGGGAGCTCCTACGAGCAGTACTTC.

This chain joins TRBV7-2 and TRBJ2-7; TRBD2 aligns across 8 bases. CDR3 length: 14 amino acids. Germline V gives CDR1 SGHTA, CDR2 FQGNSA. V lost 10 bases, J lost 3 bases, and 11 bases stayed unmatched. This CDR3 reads CATGTRHGSYEQYF. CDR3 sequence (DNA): TGTGCCACCGGGACTAGGCATGGGAGCTACGAGCAGTACTTC.

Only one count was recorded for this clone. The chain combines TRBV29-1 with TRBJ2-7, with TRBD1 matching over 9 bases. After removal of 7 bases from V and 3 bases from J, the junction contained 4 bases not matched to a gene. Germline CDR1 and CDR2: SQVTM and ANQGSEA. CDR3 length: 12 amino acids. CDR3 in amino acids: CSASGQGYEQYF. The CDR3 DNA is TGCAGCGCGTCGGGACAGGGCTACGAGCAGTACTTC.

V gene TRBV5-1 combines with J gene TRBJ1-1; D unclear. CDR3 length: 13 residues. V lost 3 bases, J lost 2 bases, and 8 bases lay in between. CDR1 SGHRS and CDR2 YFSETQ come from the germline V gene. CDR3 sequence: CASSWAPNTEAFF. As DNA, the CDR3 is TGCGCCAGCAGCTGGGCCCCCAACACTGAAGCTTTCTTT. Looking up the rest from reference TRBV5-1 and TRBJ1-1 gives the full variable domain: KAGVTQTPRYLIKTRGQQVTLSCSPISGHRSVSWYQQTPGQGLQFLFEYFSETQRNKGNFPGRFSGRQFSNSRSEMNVSTLELGDSALYLCASSWAPNTEAFFGQGTRLTVV.

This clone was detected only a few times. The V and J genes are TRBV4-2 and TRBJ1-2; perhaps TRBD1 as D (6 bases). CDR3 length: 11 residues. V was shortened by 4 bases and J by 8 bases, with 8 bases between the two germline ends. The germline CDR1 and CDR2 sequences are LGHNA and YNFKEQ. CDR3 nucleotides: TGTGCCAGCAGCCCAGGGGTAGGCTACACCTTC. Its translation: CASSPGVGYTF.

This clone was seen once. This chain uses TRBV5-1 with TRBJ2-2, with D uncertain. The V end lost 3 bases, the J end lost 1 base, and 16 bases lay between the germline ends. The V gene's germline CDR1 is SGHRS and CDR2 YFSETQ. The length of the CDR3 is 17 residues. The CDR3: CASSSILQEVNTGELFF. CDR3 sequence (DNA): TGCGCCAGCAGCTCGATCCTGCAAGAGGTGAACACCGGGGAGCTGTTTTTT. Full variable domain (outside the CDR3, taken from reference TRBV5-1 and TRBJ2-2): KAGVTQTPRYLIKTRGQQVTLSCSPISGHRSVSWYQQTPGQGLQFLFEYFSETQRNKGNFPGRFSGRQFSNSRSEMNVSTLELGDSALYLCASSSILQEVNTGELFFGEGSRLTVL.

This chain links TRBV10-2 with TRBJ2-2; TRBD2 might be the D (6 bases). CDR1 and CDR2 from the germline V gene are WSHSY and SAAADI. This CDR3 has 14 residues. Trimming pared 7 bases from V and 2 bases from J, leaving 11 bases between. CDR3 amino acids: CASKGLLNTGELFF. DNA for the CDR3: TGCGCCAGCAAGGGACTTCTAAACACCGGGGAGCTGTTTTTT.

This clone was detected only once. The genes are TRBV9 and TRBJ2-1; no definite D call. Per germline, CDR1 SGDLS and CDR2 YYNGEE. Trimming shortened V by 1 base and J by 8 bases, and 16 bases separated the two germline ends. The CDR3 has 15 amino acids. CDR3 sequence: CASSVTSMGIDEQFF. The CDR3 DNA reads TGTGCCAGCAGCGTAACGTCAATGGGCATCGATGAGCAGTTCTTC.

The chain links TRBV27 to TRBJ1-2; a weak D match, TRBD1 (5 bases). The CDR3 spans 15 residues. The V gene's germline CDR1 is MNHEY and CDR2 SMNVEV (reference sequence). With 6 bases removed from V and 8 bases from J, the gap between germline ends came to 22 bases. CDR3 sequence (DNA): TGTGCCAGCAGCCAAGAGGGCCCGGGACTCCGGGGCTACACCTTC. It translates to CASSQEGPGLRGYTF.

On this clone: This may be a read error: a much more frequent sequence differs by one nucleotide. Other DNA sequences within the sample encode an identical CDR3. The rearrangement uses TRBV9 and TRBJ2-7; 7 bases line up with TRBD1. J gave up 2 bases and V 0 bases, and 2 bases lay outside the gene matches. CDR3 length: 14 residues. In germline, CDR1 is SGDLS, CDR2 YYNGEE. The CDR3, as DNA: TGTGCCAGCAGCGTAGGGACAGGAGCCTACGAGCAGTACTTC. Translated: CASSVGTGAYEQYF.

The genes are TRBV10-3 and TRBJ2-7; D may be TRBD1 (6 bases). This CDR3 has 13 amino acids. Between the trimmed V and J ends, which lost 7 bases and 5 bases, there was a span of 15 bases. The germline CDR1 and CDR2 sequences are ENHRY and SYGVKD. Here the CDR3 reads CAITEGVGDEQYF. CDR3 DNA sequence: TGTGCCATCACCGAGGGGGTGGGGGACGAGCAGTACTTC.

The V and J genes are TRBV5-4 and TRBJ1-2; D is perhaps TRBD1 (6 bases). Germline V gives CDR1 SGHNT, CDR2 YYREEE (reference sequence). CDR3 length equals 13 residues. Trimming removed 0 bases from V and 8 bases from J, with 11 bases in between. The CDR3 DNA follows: TGTGCCAGCAGCTTGGACAGGGTACGCGGCTACACCTTC. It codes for CASSLDRVRGYTF. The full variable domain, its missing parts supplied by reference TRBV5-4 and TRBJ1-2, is ETGVTQSPTHLIKTRGQQVTLRCSSQSGHNTVSWYQQALGQGPQFIFQYYREEENGRGNFPPRFSGLQFPNYSSELNVNALELDDSALYLCASSLDRVRGYTFGSGTRLTVV.

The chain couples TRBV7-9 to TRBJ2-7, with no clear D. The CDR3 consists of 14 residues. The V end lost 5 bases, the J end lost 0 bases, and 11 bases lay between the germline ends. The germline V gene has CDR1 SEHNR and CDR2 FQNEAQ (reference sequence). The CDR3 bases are TGTGCCAGCAGCCCCCCGTCCGTCTCCTACGAGCAGTACTTC. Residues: CASSPPSVSYEQYF.

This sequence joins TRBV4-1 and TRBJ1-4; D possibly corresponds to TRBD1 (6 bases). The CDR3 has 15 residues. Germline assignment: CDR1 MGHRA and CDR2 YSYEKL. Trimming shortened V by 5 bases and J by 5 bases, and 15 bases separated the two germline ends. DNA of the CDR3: TGCGCCAGCAGCTACTCACAGGGTTTAAATGAAAAACTGTTTTTT. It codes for CASSYSQGLNEKLFF.

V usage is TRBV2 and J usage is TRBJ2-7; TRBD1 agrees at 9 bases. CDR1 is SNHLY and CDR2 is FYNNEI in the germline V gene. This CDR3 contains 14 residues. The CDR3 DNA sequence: TGTGTCACTAGGAGGACAGGGGACTCCTACGAGCAGTACTTC. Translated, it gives CVTRRTGDSYEQYF. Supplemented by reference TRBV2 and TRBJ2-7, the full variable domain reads EPEVTQTPSHQVTQMGQEVILRCVPISNHLYFYWYRQILGQKVEFLVSFYNNEISEKSEIFDDQFSVERPDGSNFTLKIRSTKLEDSAMYFCVTRRTGDSYEQYFGPGTRLTVT.

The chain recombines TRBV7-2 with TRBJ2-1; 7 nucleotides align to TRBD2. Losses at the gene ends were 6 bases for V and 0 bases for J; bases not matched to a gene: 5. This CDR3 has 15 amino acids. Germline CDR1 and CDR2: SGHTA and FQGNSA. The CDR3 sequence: CASRSGASSYNEQFF. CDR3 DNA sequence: TGTGCCAGCAGGAGCGGGGCAAGCTCCTACAATGAGCAGTTCTTC.